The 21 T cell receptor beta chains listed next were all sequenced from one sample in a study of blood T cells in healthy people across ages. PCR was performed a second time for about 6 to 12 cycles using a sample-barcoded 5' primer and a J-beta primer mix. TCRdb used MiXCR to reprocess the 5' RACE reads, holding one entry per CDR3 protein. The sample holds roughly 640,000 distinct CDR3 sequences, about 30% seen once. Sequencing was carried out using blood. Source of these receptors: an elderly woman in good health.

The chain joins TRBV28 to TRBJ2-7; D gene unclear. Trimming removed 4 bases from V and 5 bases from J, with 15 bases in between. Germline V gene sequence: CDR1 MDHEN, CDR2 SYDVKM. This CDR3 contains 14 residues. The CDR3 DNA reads TGTGCCAGCAGTTCCCTGGGGAAGTTCCACGAGCAGTACTTC. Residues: CASSSLGKFHEQYF. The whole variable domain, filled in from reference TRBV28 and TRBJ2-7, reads DVKVTQSSRYLVKRTGEKVFLECVQDMDHENMFWYRQDPGLGLRLIYFSYDVKMKEKGDIPEGYSVSREKKERFSLILESASTNQTSMYLCASSSLGKFHEQYFGPGTRLTVT.

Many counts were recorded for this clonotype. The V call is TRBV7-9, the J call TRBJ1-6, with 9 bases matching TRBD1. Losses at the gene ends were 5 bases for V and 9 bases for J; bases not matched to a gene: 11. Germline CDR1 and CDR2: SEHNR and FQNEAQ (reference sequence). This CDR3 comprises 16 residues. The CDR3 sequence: CASSVGTGINSSPLHF. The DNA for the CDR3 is TGTGCCAGCAGCGTTGGGACAGGGATTAATAGTTCACCCCTCCACTTT.

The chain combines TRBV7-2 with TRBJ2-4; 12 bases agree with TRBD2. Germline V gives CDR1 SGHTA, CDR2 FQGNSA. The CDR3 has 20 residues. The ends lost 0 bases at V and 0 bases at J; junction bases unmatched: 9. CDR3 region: CASSLARTSGDRIAKNIQYF. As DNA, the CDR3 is TGTGCCAGCAGCTTAGCGAGGACTAGCGGGGACCGTATAGCCAAAAACATTCAGTACTTC.

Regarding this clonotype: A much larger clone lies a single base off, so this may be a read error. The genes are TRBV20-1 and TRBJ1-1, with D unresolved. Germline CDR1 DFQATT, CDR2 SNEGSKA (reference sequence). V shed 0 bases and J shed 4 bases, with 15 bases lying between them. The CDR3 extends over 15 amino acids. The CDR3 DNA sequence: TGCAGTGCTAGAGATAGAGGGCAGCTCAGCACTGAAGCTTTCTTT. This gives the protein CSARDRGQLSTEAFF.

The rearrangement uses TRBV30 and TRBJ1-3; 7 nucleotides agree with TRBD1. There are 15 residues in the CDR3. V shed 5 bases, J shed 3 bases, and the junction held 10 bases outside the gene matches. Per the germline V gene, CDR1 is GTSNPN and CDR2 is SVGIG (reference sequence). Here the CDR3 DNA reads TGTGCCTGGGGCCGGGACAGTGTTCTTGGAAACACCATATATTTT. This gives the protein CAWGRDSVLGNTIYF.

CDR3 in amino acids: CASSETGLAVYEQYF. DNA of the CDR3: TGTGCCAGCAGTGAAACGGGACTAGCCGTCTACGAGCAGTACTTC. The chain recombines TRBV2 with TRBJ2-7; 9 nucleotides line up with TRBD2. V lost 2 bases to trimming and J lost 3 bases; unmatched junction nucleotides: 5. This CDR3 comprises 15 residues. Germline V gene lookup returns CDR1 SNHLY and CDR2 FYNNEI.

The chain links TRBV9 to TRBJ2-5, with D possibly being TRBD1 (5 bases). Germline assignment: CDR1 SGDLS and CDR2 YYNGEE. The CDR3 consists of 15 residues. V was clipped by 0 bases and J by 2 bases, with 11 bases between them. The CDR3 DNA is TGTGCCAGCAGCGTAGGGACACTTACTCAAGAGACCCAGTACTTC. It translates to CASSVGTLTQETQYF.

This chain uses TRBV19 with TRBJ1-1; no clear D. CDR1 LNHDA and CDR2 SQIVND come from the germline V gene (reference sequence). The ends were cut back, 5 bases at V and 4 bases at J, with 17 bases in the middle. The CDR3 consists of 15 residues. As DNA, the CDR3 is TGTGCCAGTAGTCTCCCCGTTACGATGGGCACTGAAGCTTTCTTT. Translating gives CASSLPVTMGTEAFF.

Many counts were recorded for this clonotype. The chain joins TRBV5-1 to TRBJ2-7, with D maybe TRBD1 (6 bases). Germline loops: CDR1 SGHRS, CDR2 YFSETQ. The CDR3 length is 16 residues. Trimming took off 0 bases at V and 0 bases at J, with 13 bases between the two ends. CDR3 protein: CASSLVGRGSSYEQYF. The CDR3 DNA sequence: TGCGCCAGCAGCTTGGTGGGCAGGGGTAGCTCCTACGAGCAGTACTTC. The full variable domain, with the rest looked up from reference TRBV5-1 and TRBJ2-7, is KAGVTQTPRYLIKTRGQQVTLSCSPISGHRSVSWYQQTPGQGLQFLFEYFSETQRNKGNFPGRFSGRQFSNSRSEMNVSTLELGDSALYLCASSLVGRGSSYEQYFGPGTRLTVT.

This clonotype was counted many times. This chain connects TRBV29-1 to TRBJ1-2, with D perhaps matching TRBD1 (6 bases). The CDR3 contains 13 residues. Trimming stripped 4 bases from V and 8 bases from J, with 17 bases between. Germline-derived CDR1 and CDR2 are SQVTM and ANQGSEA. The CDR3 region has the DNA TGCAGCGTTGCCGGGACAACCGGGGGAGGCTACACCTTC. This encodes CSVAGTTGGGYTF.

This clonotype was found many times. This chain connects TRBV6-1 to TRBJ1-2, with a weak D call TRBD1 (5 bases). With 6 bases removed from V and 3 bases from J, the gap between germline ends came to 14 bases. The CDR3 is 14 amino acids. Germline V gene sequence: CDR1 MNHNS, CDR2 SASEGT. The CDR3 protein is CASRQAARDYGYTF. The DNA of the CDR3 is TGTGCCAGCAGACAGGCCGCGCGGGACTATGGCTACACCTTC.

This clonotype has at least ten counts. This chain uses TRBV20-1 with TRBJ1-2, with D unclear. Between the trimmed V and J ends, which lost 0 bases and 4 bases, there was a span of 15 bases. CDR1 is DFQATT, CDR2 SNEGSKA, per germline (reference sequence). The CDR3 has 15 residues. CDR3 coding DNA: TGCAGTGCTAGAGATCTGGGCAGGCATGCCTATGGCTACACCTTC. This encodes CSARDLGRHAYGYTF.

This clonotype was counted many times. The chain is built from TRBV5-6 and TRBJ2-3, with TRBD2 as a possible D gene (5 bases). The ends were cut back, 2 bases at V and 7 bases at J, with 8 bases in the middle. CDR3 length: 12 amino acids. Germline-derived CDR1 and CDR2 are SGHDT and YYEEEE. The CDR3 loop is CASSFPTNTQYF. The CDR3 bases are TGTGCCAGCAGCTTTCCGACTAATACGCAGTATTTT. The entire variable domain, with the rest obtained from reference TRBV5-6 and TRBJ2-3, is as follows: DAGVTQSPTHLIKTRGQQVTLRCSPKSGHDTVSWYQQALGQGPQFIFQYYEEEERQRGNFPDRFSGHQFPNYSSELNVNALLLGDSALYLCASSFPTNTQYFGPGTRLTVL.

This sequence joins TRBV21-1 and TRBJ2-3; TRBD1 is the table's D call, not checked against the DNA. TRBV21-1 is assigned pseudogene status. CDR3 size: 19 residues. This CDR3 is CASSIARFKRRQGIGTQYF. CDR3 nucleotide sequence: TGTGCCAGCAGCATAGCTAGGTTTAAACGGCGACAGGGGATAGGTACGCAGTATTTT.

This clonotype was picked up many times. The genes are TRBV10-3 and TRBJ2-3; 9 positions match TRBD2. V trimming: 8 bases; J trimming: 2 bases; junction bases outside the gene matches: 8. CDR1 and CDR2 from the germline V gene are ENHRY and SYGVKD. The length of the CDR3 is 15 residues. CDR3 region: CAIRIAGANTDTQYF. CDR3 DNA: TGTGCCATCCGAATAGCGGGGGCAAACACAGATACGCAGTATTTT.

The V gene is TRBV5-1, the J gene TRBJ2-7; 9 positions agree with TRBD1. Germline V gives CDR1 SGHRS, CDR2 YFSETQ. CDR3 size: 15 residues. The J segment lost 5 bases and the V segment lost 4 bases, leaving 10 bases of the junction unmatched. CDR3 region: CASSPPRQGEDEQYF. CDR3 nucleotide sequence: TGCGCCAGCAGCCCACCTAGACAGGGGGAAGACGAGCAGTACTTC.

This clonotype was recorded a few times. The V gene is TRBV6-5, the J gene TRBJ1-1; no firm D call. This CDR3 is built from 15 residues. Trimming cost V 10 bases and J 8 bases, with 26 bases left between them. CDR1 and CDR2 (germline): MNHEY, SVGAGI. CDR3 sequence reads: CATSRGVQGGSEAFF. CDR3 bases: TGTGCCACGTCACGTGGGGTCCAAGGCGGCTCCGAAGCTTTCTTT.

Here the CDR3 reads CAIKSTGGTSPLHF. As DNA, the CDR3 is TGTGCCATCAAGTCCACAGGGGGCACTTCACCCCTCCACTTT. J is TRBJ1-6 and V is TRBV10-3, with 9 bases lining up with TRBD1. CDR3 size: 14 residues. Germline values: CDR1 ENHRY, CDR2 SYGVKD. Trimming took 7 bases from V and 9 from J; bases not matched to a gene: 7.

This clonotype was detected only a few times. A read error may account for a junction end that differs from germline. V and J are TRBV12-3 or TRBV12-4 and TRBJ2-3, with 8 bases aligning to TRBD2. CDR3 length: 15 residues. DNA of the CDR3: TGTGCCGGCAGTTTAGGCGGGGGGTCCACAGATACGCAGTATTTT. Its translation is CAGSLGGGSTDTQYF.

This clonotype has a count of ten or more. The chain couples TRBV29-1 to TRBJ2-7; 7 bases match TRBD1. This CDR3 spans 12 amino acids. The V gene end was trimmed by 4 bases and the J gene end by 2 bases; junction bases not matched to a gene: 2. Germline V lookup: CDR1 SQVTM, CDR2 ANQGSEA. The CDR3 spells CSVVGQTYEQYF. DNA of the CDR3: TGCAGCGTTGTGGGACAGACCTACGAGCAGTACTTC.

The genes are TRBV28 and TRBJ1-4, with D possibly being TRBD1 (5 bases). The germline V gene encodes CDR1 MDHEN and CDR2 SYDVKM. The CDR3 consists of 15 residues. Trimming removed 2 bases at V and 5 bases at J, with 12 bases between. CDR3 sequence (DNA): TGTGCCAGCAGTTTACTGGGGACGGAAAATGAAAAACTGTTTTTT. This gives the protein CASSLLGTENEKLFF.